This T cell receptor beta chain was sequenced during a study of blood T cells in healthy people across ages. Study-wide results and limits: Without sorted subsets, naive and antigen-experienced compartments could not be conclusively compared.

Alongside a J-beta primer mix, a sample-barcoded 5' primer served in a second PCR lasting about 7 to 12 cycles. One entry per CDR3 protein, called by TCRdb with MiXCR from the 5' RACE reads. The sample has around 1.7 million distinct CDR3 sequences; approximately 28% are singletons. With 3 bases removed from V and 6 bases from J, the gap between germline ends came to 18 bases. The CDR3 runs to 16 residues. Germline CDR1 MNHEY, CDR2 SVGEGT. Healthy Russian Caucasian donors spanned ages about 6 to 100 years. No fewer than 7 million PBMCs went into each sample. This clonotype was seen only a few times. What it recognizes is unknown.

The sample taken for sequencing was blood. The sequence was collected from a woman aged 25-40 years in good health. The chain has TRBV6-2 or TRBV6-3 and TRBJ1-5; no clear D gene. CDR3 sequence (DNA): TGTGCCAGCAGTTATCTTGAGGCGGCGGGGAGTCAGCCCCAGCATTTT. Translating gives CASSYLEAAGSQPQHF.